The 26 T cell receptor beta chains below were found in one sample sequenced in a study of patients with pleural tuberculosis. TCRdb used MiXCR to reprocess the reads, holding one entry per CDR3 protein. This table has approximately 53,000 distinct CDR3 sequences, 6% to 9.5% appearing once. Receptor source: a human donor with pleural tuberculosis.

This clonotype was counted at least ten times. The chain joins TRBV20-1 to TRBJ2-3; maybe TRBD1 (6 bases). Germline CDR1 and CDR2: DFQATT and SNEGSKA (reference sequence). Trimming pared 0 bases from V and 2 bases from J, leaving 12 bases between. There are 15 residues in the CDR3. The CDR3 coding sequence is TGCAGTGCTAGAGATGGGCAGGGGTACACAGATACGCAGTATTTT. This codes for CSARDGQGYTDTQYF.

The V and J genes are TRBV4-1 and TRBJ1-1; the match to TRBD1 covers 7 bases. This CDR3 comprises 14 residues. CDR1 MGHRA and CDR2 YSYEKL come from the germline V gene. Losses at the gene ends were 6 bases for V and 2 bases for J; bases not matched to a gene: 6. The CDR3 loop reads CASSHYRGNTEAFF. The CDR3 DNA is TGCGCCAGCAGTCACTACAGGGGTAACACTGAAGCTTTCTTT.

V is TRBV19 and J is TRBJ2-5; no clear D. Trimming took 3 bases from V and 2 from J, leaving 13 bases between them. There are 15 residues in the CDR3. Germline V gene data show CDR1 as LNHDA and CDR2 as SQIVND (reference sequence). CDR3 nucleotide sequence: TGTGCCAGTAGTATGTATTGGCAGGATCAAGAGACCCAGTACTTC. This encodes CASSMYWQDQETQYF.

At least ten counts were recorded for this clonotype. V gene TRBV25-1 combines with J gene TRBJ2-7; perhaps TRBD1 as D (6 bases). The CDR3 totals 12 residues. Germline V gives CDR1 MGHDK, CDR2 SYGVNS. V was shortened by 8 bases and J by 4 bases, with 12 bases between the two germline ends. The CDR3 region has the DNA TGTGCCAGCGGACCCAGGGGTTACGAGCAGTACTTC. Residues: CASGPRGYEQYF.

This clonotype was recorded many times. The rearrangement uses TRBV27 and TRBJ1-1, with D perhaps TRBD1 (6 bases). CDR1 and CDR2 (germline): MNHEY, SMNVEV (reference sequence). Trimming removed 5 bases at V and 4 bases at J, with 17 bases between. The CDR3 contains 15 residues. CDR3 nucleotides: TGTGCCAGCAGTATAACAGGGAGAAGAGGCACTGAAGCTTTCTTT. As protein: CASSITGRRGTEAFF.

There are many counts of this clonotype. This chain uses TRBV19 with TRBJ2-1; D may be TRBD2 (5 bases). Trimming stripped 5 bases from V and 0 bases from J, with 11 bases between. Germline values: CDR1 LNHDA, CDR2 SQIVND (reference sequence). The CDR3 contains 15 residues. The CDR3 protein is CASSLASSSYNEQFF. In nucleotides, the CDR3 is TGTGCCAGTAGTTTAGCGTCTAGCTCCTACAATGAGCAGTTCTTC.

At least ten counts were recorded for this clonotype. The V call is TRBV13, the J call TRBJ1-1, with unresolved D. Trimming cost V 6 bases and J 1 base, with 6 bases left between them. This CDR3 has 12 amino acids. Germline CDR1 reads PRHDT; CDR2 reads FYEKMQ (reference sequence). The CDR3 nucleotides read TGTGCCAGCAGACCCGGGAACACTGAAGCTTTCTTT. As protein: CASRPGNTEAFF.

This clonotype has a handful of counts. This sequence joins TRBV11-2 and TRBJ2-7, with a weak D call TRBD1 (6 bases). Trimming stripped 5 bases from V and 0 bases from J, with 11 bases between. Germline V CDR1 and CDR2: SGHAT, FQNNGV. CDR3 length equals 14 residues. The CDR3 reads CASSPRGSSYEQYV. The CDR3 coding sequence is TGTGCCAGCAGCCCCAGGGGTAGCTCCTACGAGCAGTACGTC.

This clonotype showed up many times. The chain couples TRBV20-1 to TRBJ2-3, with 12 bases that match TRBD2. CDR1 DFQATT and CDR2 SNEGSKA come from the germline V gene (reference sequence). CDR3 length equals 15 residues. V dropped 2 bases and J dropped 8; count of bases not matched to a gene: 8. As DNA, the CDR3 is TGCAGTGCTAGATTGCTAGCGGGAGGGCCGGGTACGCAGTATTTT. It specifies CSARLLAGGPGTQYF.

This clonotype was seen many times. The chain joins TRBV20-1 to TRBJ2-5, with 8 bases that match TRBD2. V dropped 2 bases and J dropped 5; count of bases not matched to a gene: 7. The CDR3 covers 14 residues. Germline V gene sequence: CDR1 DFQATT, CDR2 SNEGSKA (reference sequence). The CDR3 DNA sequence: TGCAGTGCTAGACCTCTAGCGGGCGTGGAGACCCAGTACTTC. It yields the protein CSARPLAGVETQYF.

The rearrangement links TRBV11-1 to TRBJ1-6; D perhaps matches TRBD1 (5 bases). The ends were cut back, 5 bases at V and 10 bases at J, with 18 bases in the middle. The CDR3 is 15 residues long. Germline CDR1 and CDR2: SGHAT and FQDESV (reference sequence). CDR3: CASSNTRARGSPLHF. The CDR3 DNA sequence: TGTGCCAGCAGCAATACCAGGGCGCGAGGATCACCCCTCCACTTT.

This clonotype occurred many times. This chain joins TRBV6-5 and TRBJ2-7; D unresolved. The CDR3 covers 12 residues. Germline lookup yields CDR1 MNHEY and CDR2 SVGAGI. Trimming took off 0 bases at V and 0 bases at J, with 0 bases between the two ends. The CDR3 DNA reads TGTGCCAGCAGTTACTCCTCCTACGAGCAGTACTTC. It is translated as CASSYSSYEQYF.

At least ten counts were recorded for this clonotype. This chain connects TRBV6-1 to TRBJ2-2; 7 nucleotides line up with TRBD2. With 4 bases clipped from V and 1 base from J, the junction kept 3 bases outside the gene matches. CDR1 is MNHNS, CDR2 SASEGT, per germline. There are 15 residues in the CDR3. The CDR3 region has the DNA TGTGCCAGCAGTGCGACTAGCAGGAACACCGGGGAGCTGTTTTTT. Its translation is CASSATSRNTGELFF.

This clonotype was observed at least ten times. J is TRBJ2-2 and V is TRBV11-2; TRBD2 matches at 10 bases. The CDR3 loop spans 15 amino acids. The germline V gene encodes CDR1 SGHAT and CDR2 FQNNGV. V dropped 4 bases and J dropped 4; count of bases not matched to a gene: 3. The CDR3 loop reads CASSSLAGGTGELFF. The CDR3 DNA follows: TGTGCCAGCAGCTCCTTAGCGGGAGGCACCGGGGAGCTGTTTTTT.

This clonotype was seen many times. The chain joins TRBV19 to TRBJ1-1; D ambiguous. Per the germline V gene, CDR1 is LNHDA and CDR2 is SQIVND (reference sequence). The CDR3 is 13 residues long. V was trimmed by 5 bases and J by 0 bases, leaving 7 bases between them. The CDR3 DNA follows: TGTGCCAGTAGTGCTACAGTGAACACTGAAGCTTTCTTT. Translated: CASSATVNTEAFF. The whole variable domain, remainder taken from reference TRBV19 and TRBJ1-1, is DGGITQSPKYLFRKEGQNVTLSCEQNLNHDAMYWYRQDPGQGLRLIYYSQIVNDFQKGDIAEGYSVSREKKESFPLTVTSAQKNPTAFYLCASSATVNTEAFFGQGTRLTVV.

J is TRBJ2-1 and V is TRBV9; 9 nucleotides align to TRBD2. The germline V gene encodes CDR1 SGDLS and CDR2 YYNGEE. This CDR3 comprises 17 residues. Trimming removed 1 base from V and 4 bases from J; junction bases left unmatched: 9. CDR3 protein: CASSVFERGLAYNEQFF. CDR3 nucleotide sequence: TGTGCCAGCAGCGTATTTGAACGCGGACTAGCGTACAATGAGCAGTTCTTC.

Many counts were recorded for this clonotype. The chain employs TRBV4-1 and TRBJ2-5; D may be TRBD1 (6 bases). The CDR3 contains 14 residues. Trimming removed 8 bases from V and 1 base from J, with 14 bases in between. Germline V CDR1 and CDR2: MGHRA, YSYEKL. As DNA, the CDR3 is TGCGCCAGCGGGCCGGACAGTACCCAAGAGACCCAGTACTTC. Protein product: CASGPDSTQETQYF.

There are many counts of this clonotype. The chain has TRBV3-1 and TRBJ1-2, with D possibly matching TRBD1 (5 bases). The CDR3 loop spans 14 amino acids. V lost 2 bases and J lost 4, with 11 bases in between. Germline CDR1 is LGHDT and CDR2 is YNNKEL (reference sequence). The CDR3 loop reads CASSQTGSSYGYTF. The CDR3 region has the DNA TGTGCCAGCAGCCAAACAGGATCATCCTATGGCTACACCTTC.

This clonotype was detected ten times or more. In DNA, the CDR3 is TGTGCCAGCAGACAGGGGGCGGAAAGGACTGAAGCTTTCTTT. Translated: CASRQGAERTEAFF. The V call is TRBV6-1, the J call TRBJ1-1, with 9 positions matching TRBD1. The germline V gene has CDR1 MNHNS and CDR2 SASEGT. The V gene end was trimmed by 6 bases and the J gene end by 5 bases; junction bases not matched to a gene: 7. The CDR3 spans 14 residues.

This clonotype was seen a handful of times. A single base separates this from a much larger clone, so it may be a read error. The chain is built from TRBV12-3 or TRBV12-4 and TRBJ1-1; D might be TRBD1 (6 bases). The V end was cut by 5 bases, the J end by 11 bases, with 15 bases between. This CDR3 has 12 amino acids. In nucleotides, the CDR3 is TGTGCCAGCAGTCCTGCGGCAGGGGCGGCTTTCTTT. Amino acids: CASSPAAGAAFF.

Many counts were recorded for this clonotype. The rearrangement joins TRBV20-1 to TRBJ2-3, with 11 bases lining up with TRBD2. Unmatched junction bases numbered 8, after V lost 7 bases and J lost 5 bases. The CDR3 loop spans 14 amino acids. Germline values: CDR1 DFQATT, CDR2 SNEGSKA (reference sequence). CDR3 nucleotides: TGCAGTGGGGCGGCGGGACTAGCGGAAGATACGCAGTATTTT. Translating it yields CSGAAGLAEDTQYF.

This clonotype was observed many times. V gene TRBV20-1 combines with J gene TRBJ2-3; D gene uncertain. V lost 0 bases and J lost 8, with 9 bases in between. The CDR3 covers 12 residues. CDR1 and CDR2 (germline): DFQATT, SNEGSKA (reference sequence). CDR3 in amino acids: CSARDQVVTQYF. The CDR3 DNA reads TGCAGTGCTAGAGATCAGGTGGTTACGCAGTATTTT.

This clonotype came up many times. The chain joins TRBV12-3 or TRBV12-4 to TRBJ1-1, with D possibly being TRBD1 (5 bases). Between the trimmed V and J ends, which lost 3 bases and 4 bases, there was a span of 12 bases. This CDR3 spans 14 amino acids. The CDR3 nucleotides read TGTGCCAGCAGTTTGGGGGAGTGGGGCACTGAAGCTTTCTTT. Amino acid sequence: CASSLGEWGTEAFF.

The CDR3 is CASSLSNYEQYF. The CDR3 DNA follows: TGTGCCAGCAGTTTATCAAACTACGAGCAGTACTTC. The rearrangement joins TRBV12-3 or TRBV12-4 to TRBJ2-7, with D uncertain. Deletions cut 2 bases from V and 3 bases from J, with 5 bases between. CDR3 length: 12 residues.

The chain links TRBV5-1 to TRBJ1-2; D gene ambiguous. The CDR3 spans 13 residues. V lost 1 base and J lost 7, with 11 bases in between. The germline V gene encodes CDR1 SGHRS and CDR2 YFSETQ. CDR3 nucleotide sequence: TGCGCCAGCAGCTTGCCGGGGAGTGGTGGCTACACCTTC. Amino acids: CASSLPGSGGYTF.

In its sample, this clonotype was seen many times. The chain employs TRBV2 and TRBJ1-2; a possible D gene is TRBD1 (6 bases). The length of the CDR3 is 11 residues. Germline values: CDR1 SNHLY, CDR2 FYNNEI. V dropped 1 base and J dropped 12 bases, with 9 bases sitting between them. CDR3 residues: CASSEGQVDTF. The CDR3 DNA sequence: TGTGCCAGCAGTGAAGGACAGGTCGACACCTTC. The full variable domain, completed using reference TRBV2 and TRBJ1-2, is EPEVTQTPSHQVTQMGQEVILRCVPISNHLYFYWYRQILGQKVEFLVSFYNNEISEKSEIFDDQFSVERPDGSNFTLKIRSTKLEDSAMYFCASSEGQVDTFGSGTRLTVV.